The 2 T cell receptor beta chains below all came from one sample that was sequenced in a study of T cell responses to AZD1222 COVID-19 vaccine. TCRdb keeps only in-frame clones here, not all; method: immunoSEQ multiplex PCR. This repertoire shows 140,000 or so clones, around 90% found once; its top ten account for approximately 5.6%. Material: peripheral blood, obtained 28 days after the second dose of the MenACWY control vaccine. The receptor source for this set is an adult who received the MenACWY meningococcal vaccine as a control.

This sequence joins TRBV7-3 and TRBJ2-1; TRBD2 aligns across 7 bases. The CDR3 consists of 14 residues. In germline, CDR1 is SGHTA, CDR2 FQGTGA. The V and J ends lost 7 bases and 3 bases, in that order; junction bases with no gene match: 6. CDR3 nucleotides: TGTGCCAGCAAGCGGGACGCCTTCTACAATGAGCAGTTCTTC. Residues: CASKRDAFYNEQFF.

The chain joins TRBV19 to TRBJ2-3, with D possibly TRBD1 on 6 matching bases. The CDR3 length is 15 residues. Germline CDR1 and CDR2: LNHDA and SQIVND (reference sequence). The V end lost 6 bases, the J end lost 4 bases, and 17 bases lay between the germline ends. CDR3 bases: TGTGCCAGTAGGGCACAAATTAACAGGGCAGATACGCAGTATTTT. Translation: CASRAQINRADTQYF.